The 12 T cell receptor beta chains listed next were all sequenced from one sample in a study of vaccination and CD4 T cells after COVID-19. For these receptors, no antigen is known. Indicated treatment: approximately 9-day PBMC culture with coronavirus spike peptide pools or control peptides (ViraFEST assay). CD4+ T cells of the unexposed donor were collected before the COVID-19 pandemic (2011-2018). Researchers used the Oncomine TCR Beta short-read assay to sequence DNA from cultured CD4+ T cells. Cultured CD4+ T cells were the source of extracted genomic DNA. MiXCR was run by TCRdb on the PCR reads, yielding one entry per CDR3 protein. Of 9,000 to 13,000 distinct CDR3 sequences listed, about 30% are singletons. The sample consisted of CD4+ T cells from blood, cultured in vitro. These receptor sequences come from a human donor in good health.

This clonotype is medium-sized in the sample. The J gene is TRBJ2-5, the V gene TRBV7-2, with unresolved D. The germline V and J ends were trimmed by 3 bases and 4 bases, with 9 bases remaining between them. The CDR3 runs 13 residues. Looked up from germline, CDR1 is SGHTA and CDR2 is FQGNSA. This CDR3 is CASSLGGLETQYF. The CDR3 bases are TGTGCCAGCAGCTTGGGTGGGTTAGAGACCCAGTACTTC.

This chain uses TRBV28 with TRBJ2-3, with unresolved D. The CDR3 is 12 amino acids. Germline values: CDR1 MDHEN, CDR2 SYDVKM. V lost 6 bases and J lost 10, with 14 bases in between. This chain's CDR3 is CASSDYGRPQYF. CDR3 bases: TGTGCCAGCAGCGATTACGGACGGCCGCAGTATTTT.

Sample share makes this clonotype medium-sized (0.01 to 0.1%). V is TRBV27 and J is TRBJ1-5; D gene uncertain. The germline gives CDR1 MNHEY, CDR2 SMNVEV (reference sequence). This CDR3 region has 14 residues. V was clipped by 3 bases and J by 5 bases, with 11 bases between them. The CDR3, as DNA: TGTGCCAGCAGTTTGGTGCAGGAAGATCAGCCCCAGCATTTT. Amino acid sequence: CASSLVQEDQPQHF.

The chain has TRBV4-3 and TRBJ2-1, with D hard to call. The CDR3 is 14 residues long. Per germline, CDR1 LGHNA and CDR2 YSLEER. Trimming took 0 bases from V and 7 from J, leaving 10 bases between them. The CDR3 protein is CASSQDSAINEQFF. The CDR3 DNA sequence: TGCGCCAGCAGCCAAGATTCGGCTATTAATGAGCAGTTCTTC.

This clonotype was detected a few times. CDR3 loop: CASSHPLQGGTEAFF. DNA for the CDR3: TGTGCCAGCAGCCACCCTCTACAGGGAGGCACTGAAGCTTTCTTT. The rearrangement uses TRBV7-9 and TRBJ1-1; D may be TRBD1 (6 bases). The V end lost 5 bases, the J end lost 4 bases, and 17 bases lay between the germline ends. This CDR3 comprises 15 residues. Germline V gene data show CDR1 as SEHNR and CDR2 as FQNEAQ (reference sequence).

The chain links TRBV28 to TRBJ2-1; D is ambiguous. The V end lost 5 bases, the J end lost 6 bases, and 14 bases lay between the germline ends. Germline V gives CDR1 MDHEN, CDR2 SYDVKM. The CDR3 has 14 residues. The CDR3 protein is CASSTQDGSNEQFF. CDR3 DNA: TGTGCCAGCAGTACCCAAGATGGCAGCAATGAGCAGTTCTTC. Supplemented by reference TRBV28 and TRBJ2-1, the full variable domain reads DVKVTQSSRYLVKRTGEKVFLECVQDMDHENMFWYRQDPGLGLRLIYFSYDVKMKEKGDIPEGYSVSREKKERFSLILESASTNQTSMYLCASSTQDGSNEQFFGPGTRLTVL.

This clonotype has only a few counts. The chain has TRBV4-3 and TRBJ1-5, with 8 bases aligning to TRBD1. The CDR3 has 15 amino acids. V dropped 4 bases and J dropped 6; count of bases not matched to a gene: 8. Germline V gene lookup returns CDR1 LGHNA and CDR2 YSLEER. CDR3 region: CASSLQQGVSQPQHF. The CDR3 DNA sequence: TGCGCCAGCAGCCTCCAACAGGGGGTTAGTCAGCCCCAGCATTTT.

CDR3 amino acids: CATTRDGSGANVLTF. CDR3 bases: TGTGCCACCACCCGGGATGGCTCTGGGGCCAACGTCCTGACTTTC. This chain links TRBV27 with TRBJ2-6, with a tentative D call TRBD2 (5 bases). V gave up 10 bases and J gave up 0 bases, with 13 bases separating them. Germline V gene sequence: CDR1 MNHEY, CDR2 SMNVEV (reference sequence). This CDR3 region has 15 residues.

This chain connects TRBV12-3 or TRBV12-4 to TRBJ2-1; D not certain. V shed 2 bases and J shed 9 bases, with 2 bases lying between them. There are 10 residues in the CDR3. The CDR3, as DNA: TGTGCCAGCAGTTTAATTGAGCAGTTCTTC. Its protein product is CASSLIEQFF.

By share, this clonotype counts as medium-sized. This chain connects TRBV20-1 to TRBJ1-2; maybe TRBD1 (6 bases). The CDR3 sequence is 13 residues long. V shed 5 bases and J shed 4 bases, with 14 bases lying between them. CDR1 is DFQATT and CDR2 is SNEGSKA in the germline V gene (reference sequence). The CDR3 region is CSAWDTGGYGYTF. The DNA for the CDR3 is TGCAGTGCTTGGGACACCGGGGGCTATGGCTACACCTTC.

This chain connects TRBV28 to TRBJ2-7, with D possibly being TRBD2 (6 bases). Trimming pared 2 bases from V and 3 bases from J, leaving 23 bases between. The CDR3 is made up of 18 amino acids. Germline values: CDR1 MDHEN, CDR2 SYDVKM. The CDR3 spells CASSLRQTRANGGYEQYF. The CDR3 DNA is TGTGCCAGCAGTTTACGCCAGACGCGGGCCAACGGGGGCTACGAGCAGTACTTC.

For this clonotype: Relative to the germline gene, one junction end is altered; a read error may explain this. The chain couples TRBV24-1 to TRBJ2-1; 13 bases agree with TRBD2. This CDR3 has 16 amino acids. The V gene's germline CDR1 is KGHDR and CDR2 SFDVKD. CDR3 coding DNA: TGTACCACCAGGGGGACTAGCGGGAAAGTCATCAATGAGCAGTTCTTC. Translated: CTTRGTSGKVINEQFF.